This T cell receptor beta chain was captured by sequencing in a study of control samples from healthy donors and cancer patients. The table came from immunoSEQ multiplex PCR; TCRdb's copy has only in-frame clones and leaves some out. The top ten hold 0.68% of the sample, which has under 200,000 clones, approximately 90% seen once. This CDR3 region has 12 residues. CDR1 and CDR2 (germline): SEHNR, FQNEAQ (reference sequence). V was pared by 6 bases and J by 2 bases, with 8 bases between. The source of this sequence is a woman aged 25-40 years in good health. V and J are TRBV7-9 and TRBJ2-7, with a weak D call TRBD2 (5 bases). Sequencing was done on a sample of blood. CDR3 bases: TGTGCCAGCAGATCCGGGGCCTACGAGCAGTACTTC. As protein: CASRSGAYEQYF.